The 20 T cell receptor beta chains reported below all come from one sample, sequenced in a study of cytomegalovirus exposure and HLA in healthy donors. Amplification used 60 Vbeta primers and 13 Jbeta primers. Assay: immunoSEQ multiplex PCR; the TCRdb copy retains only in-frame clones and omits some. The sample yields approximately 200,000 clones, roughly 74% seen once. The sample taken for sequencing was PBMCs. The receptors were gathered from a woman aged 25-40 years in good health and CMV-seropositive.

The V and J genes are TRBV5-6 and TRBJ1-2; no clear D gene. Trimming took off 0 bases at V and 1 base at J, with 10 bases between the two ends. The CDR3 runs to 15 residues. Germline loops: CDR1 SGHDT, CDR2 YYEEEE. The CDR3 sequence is CASSLVSAGNYGYTF. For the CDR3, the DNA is TGTGCCAGCAGCTTGGTTAGTGCCGGTAACTATGGCTACACCTTC.

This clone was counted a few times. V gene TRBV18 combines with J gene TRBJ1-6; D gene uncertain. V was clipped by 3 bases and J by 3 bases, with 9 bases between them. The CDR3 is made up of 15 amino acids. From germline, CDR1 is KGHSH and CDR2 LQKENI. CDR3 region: CASSPRSDYNSPLHF. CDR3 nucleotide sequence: TGTGCCAGCTCACCCCGCAGCGACTATAATTCACCCCTCCACTTT.

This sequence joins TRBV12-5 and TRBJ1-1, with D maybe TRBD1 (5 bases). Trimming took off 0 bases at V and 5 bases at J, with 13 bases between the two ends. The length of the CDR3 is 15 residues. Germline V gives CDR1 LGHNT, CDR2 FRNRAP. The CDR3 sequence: CASGLVQVAPTEAFF. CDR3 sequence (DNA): TGTGCTAGTGGTTTGGTACAGGTAGCCCCAACTGAAGCTTTCTTT.

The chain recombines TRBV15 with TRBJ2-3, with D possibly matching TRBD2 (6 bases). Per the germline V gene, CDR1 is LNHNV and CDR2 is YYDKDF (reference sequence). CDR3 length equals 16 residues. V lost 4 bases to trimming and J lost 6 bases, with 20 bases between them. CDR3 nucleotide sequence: TGTGCCACCAGCACGGGCCAAGCGGGTTATTCGGATACGCAGTATTTT. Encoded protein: CATSTGQAGYSDTQYF.

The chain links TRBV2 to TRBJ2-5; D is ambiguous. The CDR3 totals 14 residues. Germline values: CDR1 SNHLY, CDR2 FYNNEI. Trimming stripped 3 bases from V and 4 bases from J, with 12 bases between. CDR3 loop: CASSEGRKVETQYF. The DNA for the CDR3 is TGTGCCAGCAGTGAGGGCCGTAAGGTAGAGACCCAGTACTTC.

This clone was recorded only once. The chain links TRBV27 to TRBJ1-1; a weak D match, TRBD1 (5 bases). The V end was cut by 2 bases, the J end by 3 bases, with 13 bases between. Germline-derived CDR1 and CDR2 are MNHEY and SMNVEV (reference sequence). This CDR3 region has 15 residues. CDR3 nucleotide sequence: TGTGCCAGCAGTTTAACGTTTTCGGGGGACACTGAAGCTTTCTTT. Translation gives CASSLTFSGDTEAFF.

CDR3 protein: CATSWSGQGFHNEQFF. CDR3 DNA sequence: TGTGCCACCAGCTGGTCGGGGCAGGGGTTCCACAATGAGCAGTTCTTC. The chain joins TRBV28 to TRBJ2-1; possible D gene TRBD1, 6 bases. CDR1 and CDR2 from the germline V gene are MDHEN and SYDVKM. V lost 10 bases, J lost 5 bases, and 24 bases lay in between. The CDR3 covers 16 residues.

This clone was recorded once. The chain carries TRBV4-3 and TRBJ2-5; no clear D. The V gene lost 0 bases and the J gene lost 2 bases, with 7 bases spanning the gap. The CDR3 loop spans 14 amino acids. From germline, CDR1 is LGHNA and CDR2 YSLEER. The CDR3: CASSQDHRQETQYF. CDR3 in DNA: TGCGCCAGCAGCCAAGATCACAGACAAGAGACCCAGTACTTC.

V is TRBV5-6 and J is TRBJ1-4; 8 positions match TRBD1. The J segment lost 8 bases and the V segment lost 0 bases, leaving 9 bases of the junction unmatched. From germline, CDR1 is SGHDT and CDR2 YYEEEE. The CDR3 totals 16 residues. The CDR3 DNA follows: TGTGCCAGCAGCTTGGTCGACAGGGGCGGGTTAGAAAAACTGTTTTTT. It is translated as CASSLVDRGGLEKLFF.

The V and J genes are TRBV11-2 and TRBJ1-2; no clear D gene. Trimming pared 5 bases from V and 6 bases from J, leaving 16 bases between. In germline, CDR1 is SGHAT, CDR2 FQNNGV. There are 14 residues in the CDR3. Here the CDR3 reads CASSETVVGHGYTF. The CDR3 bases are TGTGCCAGCAGCGAGACTGTCGTGGGTCATGGCTACACCTTC.

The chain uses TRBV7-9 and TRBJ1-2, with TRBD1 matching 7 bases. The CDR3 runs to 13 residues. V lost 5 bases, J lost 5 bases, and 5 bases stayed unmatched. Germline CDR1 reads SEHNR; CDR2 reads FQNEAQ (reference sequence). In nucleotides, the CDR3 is TGTGCCAGCAGCGCAGGGGGGAGATATGGCTACACCTTC. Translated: CASSAGGRYGYTF.

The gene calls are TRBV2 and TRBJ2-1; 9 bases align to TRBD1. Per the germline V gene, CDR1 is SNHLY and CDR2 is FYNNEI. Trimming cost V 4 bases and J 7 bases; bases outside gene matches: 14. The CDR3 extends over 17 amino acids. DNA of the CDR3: TGTGCCAGCAGTGGGGATATGTGGGACAGGGATGGGAATGAGCAGTTCTTC. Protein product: CASSGDMWDRDGNEQFF.

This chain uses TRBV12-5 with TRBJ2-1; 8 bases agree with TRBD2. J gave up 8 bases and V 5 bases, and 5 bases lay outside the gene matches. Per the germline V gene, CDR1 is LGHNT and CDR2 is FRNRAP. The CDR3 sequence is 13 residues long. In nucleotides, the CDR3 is TGTGCTAGTGGTCTGGGGCGGGGGGATGAGCAGTTCTTC. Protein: CASGLGRGDEQFF.

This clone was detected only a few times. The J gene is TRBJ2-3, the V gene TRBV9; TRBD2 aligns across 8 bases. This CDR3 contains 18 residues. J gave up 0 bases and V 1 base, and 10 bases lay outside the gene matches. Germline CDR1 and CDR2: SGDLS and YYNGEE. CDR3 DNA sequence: TGTGCCAGCAGCGTATCAGTCGGGGGGGCGGGTAGCACAGATACGCAGTATTTT. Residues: CASSVSVGGAGSTDTQYF.

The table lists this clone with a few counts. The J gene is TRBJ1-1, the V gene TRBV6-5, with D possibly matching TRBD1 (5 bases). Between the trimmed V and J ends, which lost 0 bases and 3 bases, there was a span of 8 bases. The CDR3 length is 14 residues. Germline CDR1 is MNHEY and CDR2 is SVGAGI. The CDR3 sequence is CASSYSGRDTEAFF. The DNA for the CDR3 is TGTGCCAGCAGTTACTCCGGCAGGGACACTGAAGCTTTCTTT.

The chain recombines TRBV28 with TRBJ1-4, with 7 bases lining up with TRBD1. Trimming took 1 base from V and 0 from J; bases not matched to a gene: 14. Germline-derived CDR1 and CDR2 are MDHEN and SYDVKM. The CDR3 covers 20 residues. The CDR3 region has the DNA TGTGCCAGCAGTTTATCACCGCCACACGACAGGGCTCCAACTAATGAAAAACTGTTTTTT. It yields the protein CASSLSPPHDRAPTNEKLFF.

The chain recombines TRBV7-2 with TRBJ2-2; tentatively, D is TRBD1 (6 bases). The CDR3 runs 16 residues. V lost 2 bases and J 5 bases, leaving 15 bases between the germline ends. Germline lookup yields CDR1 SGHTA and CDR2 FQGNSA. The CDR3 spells CASSLKLGAGTGELFF. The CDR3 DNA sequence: TGTGCCAGCAGCTTAAAGTTGGGGGCCGGAACCGGGGAGCTGTTTTTT.

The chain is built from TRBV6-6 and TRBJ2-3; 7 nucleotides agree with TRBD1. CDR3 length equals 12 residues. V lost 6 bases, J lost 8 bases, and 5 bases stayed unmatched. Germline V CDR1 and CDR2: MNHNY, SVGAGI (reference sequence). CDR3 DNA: TGTGCCAGCAGAGGGGGCGGAGGTACGCAGTATTTT. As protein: CASRGGGGTQYF.

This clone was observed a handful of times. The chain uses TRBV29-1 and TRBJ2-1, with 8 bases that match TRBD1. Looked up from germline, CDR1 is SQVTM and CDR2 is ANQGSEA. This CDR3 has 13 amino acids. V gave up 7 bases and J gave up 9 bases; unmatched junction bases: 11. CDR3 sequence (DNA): TGCAGCGCAAAGACAGGGGCGATTGGTGAGCAGTTCTTC. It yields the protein CSAKTGAIGEQFF.

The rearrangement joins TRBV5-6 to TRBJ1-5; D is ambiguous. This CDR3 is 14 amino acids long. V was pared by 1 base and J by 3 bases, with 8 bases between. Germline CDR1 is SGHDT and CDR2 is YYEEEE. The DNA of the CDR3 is TGTGCCAGCAGCTTGCGCGTCTCCAATCAGCCCCAGCATTTT. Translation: CASSLRVSNQPQHF.